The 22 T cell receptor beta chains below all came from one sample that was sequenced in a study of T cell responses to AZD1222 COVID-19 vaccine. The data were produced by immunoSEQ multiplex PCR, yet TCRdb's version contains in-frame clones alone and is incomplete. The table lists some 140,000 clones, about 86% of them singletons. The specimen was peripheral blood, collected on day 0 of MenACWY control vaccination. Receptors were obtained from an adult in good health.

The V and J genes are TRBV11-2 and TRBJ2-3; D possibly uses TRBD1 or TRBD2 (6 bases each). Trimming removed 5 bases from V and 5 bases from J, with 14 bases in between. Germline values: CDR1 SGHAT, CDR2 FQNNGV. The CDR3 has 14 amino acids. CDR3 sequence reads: CASSPSGAGDTQYF. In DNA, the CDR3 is TGTGCCAGCAGCCCATCGGGGGCGGGAGATACGCAGTATTTT.

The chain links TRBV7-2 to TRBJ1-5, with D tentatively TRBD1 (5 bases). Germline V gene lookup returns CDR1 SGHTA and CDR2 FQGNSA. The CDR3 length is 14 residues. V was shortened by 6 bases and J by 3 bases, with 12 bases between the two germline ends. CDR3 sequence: CASSRGGPNQPQHF. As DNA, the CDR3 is TGTGCCAGCAGTCGTGGGGGTCCCAATCAGCCCCAGCATTTT.

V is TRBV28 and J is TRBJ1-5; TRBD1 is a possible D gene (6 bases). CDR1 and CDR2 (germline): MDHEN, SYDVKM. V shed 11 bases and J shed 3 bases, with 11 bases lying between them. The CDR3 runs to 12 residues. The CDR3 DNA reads TGTGCCTGGGCAGGGGACAATCAGCCCCAGCATTTT. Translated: CAWAGDNQPQHF.

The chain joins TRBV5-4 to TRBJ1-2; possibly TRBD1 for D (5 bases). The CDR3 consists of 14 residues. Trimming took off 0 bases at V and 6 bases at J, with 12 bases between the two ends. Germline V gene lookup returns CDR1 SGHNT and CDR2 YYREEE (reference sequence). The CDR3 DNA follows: TGTGCCAGCAGCTTGGAGGGACTCAGCGATGGCTACACCTTC. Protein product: CASSLEGLSDGYTF.

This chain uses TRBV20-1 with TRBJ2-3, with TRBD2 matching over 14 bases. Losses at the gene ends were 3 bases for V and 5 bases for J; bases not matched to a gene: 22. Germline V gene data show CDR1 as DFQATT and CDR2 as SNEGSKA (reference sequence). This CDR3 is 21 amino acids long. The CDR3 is CSASPRGGLAGVPSVLDTQYF. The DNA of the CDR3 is TGCAGTGCTAGTCCCCGTGGGGGACTAGCGGGGGTGCCTTCAGTCTTAGATACGCAGTATTTT.

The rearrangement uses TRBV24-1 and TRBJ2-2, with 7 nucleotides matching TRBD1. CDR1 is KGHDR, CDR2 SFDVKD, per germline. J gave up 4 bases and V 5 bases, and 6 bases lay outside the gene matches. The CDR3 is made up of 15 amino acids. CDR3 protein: CATSGLDRSTGELFF. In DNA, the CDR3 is TGTGCCACCAGTGGTCTGGACAGGAGCACCGGGGAGCTGTTTTTT.

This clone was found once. CDR3 in amino acids: CATSRLAGEETQYF. The DNA of the CDR3 is TGTGCCACCAGCAGATTAGCGGGAGAAGAGACCCAGTACTTC. The chain uses TRBV15 and TRBJ2-5; 9 bases are a match to TRBD2. V dropped 2 bases and J dropped 3; count of bases not matched to a gene: 1. This CDR3 is 14 amino acids long. Germline CDR1 reads LNHNV; CDR2 reads YYDKDF (reference sequence).

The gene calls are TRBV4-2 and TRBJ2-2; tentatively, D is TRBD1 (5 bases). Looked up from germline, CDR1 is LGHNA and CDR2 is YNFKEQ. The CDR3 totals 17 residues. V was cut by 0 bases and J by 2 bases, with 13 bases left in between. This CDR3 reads CASSQDAAGLNTGELFF. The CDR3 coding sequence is TGTGCCAGCAGCCAAGATGCAGCAGGGTTAAACACCGGGGAGCTGTTTTTT.

The CDR3 DNA sequence: TGTGCCAGCAGCGTAGCGAGTGGAGGATCCGGGGAGCTGTTTTTT. This gives the protein CASSVASGGSGELFF. The chain has TRBV9 and TRBJ2-2; D perhaps matches TRBD2 (5 bases). The CDR3 runs to 15 residues. Germline V gives CDR1 SGDLS, CDR2 YYNGEE. Trimming cost V 0 bases and J 6 bases, with 12 bases left between them.

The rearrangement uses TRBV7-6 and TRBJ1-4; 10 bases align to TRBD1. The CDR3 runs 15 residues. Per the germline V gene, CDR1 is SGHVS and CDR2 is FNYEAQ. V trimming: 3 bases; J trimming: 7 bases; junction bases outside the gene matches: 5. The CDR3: CASSFGTGVAEKLFF. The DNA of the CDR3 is TGTGCCAGCAGCTTCGGGACAGGGGTAGCTGAAAAACTGTTTTTT.

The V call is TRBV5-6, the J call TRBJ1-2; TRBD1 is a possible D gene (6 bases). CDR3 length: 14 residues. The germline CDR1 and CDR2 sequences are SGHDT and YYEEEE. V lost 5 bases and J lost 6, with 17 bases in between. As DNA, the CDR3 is TGTGCCAGCAGAGCCACAGGGAAGAAGAATGGCTACACCTTC. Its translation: CASRATGKKNGYTF.

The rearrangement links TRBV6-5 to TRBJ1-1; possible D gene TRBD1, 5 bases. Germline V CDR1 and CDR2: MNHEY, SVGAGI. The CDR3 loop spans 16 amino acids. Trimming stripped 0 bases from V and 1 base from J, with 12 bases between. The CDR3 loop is CASSYSMRRANTEAFF. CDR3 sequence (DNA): TGTGCCAGCAGTTACTCGATGCGCAGGGCGAACACTGAAGCTTTCTTT.

The CDR3: CASSEQGGVNEQFF. The DNA for the CDR3 is TGTGCCAGCAGCGAACAGGGAGGTGTCAATGAGCAGTTCTTC. The genes are TRBV9 and TRBJ2-1; D may be TRBD1 or TRBD2 (6 bases each). V was trimmed by 3 bases and J by 6 bases, leaving 13 bases between them. Germline V gives CDR1 SGDLS, CDR2 YYNGEE. The CDR3 length is 14 residues.

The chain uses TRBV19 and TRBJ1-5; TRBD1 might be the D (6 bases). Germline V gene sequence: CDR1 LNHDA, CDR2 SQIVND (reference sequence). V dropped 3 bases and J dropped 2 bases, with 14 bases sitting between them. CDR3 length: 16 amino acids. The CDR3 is CASSILEAGGNQPQHF. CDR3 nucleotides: TGTGCCAGTAGTATTTTGGAGGCAGGGGGCAATCAGCCCCAGCATTTT.

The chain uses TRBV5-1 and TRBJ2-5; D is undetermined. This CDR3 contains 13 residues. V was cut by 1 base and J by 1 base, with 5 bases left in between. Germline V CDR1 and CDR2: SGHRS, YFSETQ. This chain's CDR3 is CASSLLVQETQYF. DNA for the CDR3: TGCGCCAGCAGCTTGTTAGTCCAAGAGACCCAGTACTTC.

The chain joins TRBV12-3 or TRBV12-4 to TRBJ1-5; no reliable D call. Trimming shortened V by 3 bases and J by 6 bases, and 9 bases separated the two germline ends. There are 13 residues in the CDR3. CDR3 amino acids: CASSFFQSQPQHF. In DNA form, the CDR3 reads TGTGCCAGCAGTTTTTTCCAAAGTCAGCCCCAGCATTTT.

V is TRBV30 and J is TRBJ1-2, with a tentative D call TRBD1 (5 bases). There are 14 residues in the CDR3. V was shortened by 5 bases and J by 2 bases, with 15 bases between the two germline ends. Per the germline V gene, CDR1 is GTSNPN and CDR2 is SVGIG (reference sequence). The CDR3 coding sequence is TGTGCCTGGGCCCCGGGACGGCTAAACTATGGCTACACCTTC. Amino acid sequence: CAWAPGRLNYGYTF.

The CDR3 reads CASSRGNNYGYTF. The CDR3 DNA reads as TGTGCCAGCAGCCGGGGGAACAACTATGGCTACACCTTC. J is TRBJ1-2 and V is TRBV14, with D possibly matching TRBD1 (5 bases). Deletions cut 4 bases from V and 2 bases from J, with 8 bases between. Germline lookup yields CDR1 SGHDN and CDR2 FVKESK. The CDR3 consists of 13 residues.

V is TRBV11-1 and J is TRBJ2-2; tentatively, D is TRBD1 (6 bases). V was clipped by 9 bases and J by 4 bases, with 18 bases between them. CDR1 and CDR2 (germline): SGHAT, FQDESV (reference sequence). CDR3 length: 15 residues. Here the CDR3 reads CASAGALRSTGELFF. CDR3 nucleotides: TGTGCCAGTGCAGGGGCCCTTCGAAGCACCGGGGAGCTGTTTTTT. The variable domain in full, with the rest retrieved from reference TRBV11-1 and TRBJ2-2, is EAEVAQSPRYKITEKSQAVAFWCDPISGHATLYWYRQILGQGPELLVQFQDESVVDDSQLPKDRFSAERLKGVDSTLKIQPAELGDSAMYLCASAGALRSTGELFFGEGSRLTVL.

This CDR3 is CASSNYPGPSYEQYV. DNA of the CDR3: TGTGCCAGCAGCAATTATCCGGGGCCTTCCTACGAGCAGTACGTC. The V call is TRBV21-1, the J call TRBJ2-7. TRBV21-1 is tagged as a pseudogene. This CDR3 has 15 residues.

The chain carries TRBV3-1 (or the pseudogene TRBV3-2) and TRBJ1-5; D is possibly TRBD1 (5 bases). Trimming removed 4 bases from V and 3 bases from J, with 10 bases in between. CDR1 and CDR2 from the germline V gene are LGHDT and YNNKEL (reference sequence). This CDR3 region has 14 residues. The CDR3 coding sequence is TGTGCCAGCAGCCTCCAGGGAGCCAATCAGCCCCAGCATTTT. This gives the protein CASSLQGANQPQHF.

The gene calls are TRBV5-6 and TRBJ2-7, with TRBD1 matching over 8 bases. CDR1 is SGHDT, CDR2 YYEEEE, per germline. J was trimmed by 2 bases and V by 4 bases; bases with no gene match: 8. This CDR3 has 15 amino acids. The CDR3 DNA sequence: TGTGCCAGCAGCATGGGGGACAGGCAAACCTACGAGCAGTACGTC. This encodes CASSMGDRQTYEQYV.